The present TCR beta chain was sequenced within a study of blood T cell repertoires in COVID-19. Study at large: The United States, Italy and Spain supplied acute and convalescent COVID-19 samples.

CDR3 size: 14 residues. The germline V and J ends were trimmed by 4 bases and 2 bases, with 12 bases remaining between them. Looked up from germline, CDR1 is KGHSH and CDR2 is LQKENI. TCRdb's copy holds only in-frame clones and misses some; the assay was immunoSEQ multiplex PCR. The top ten clones hold 8.2% of a sample with around 68,000 clones, 75% to 90% of them seen once. The TCR was taken from a man aged 45-65 years with active COVID-19. Material: peripheral blood. This chain joins TRBV18 and TRBJ2-7; D may be TRBD1 (5 bases). CDR3 nucleotides: TGTGCCAGCTCACAAATGCAGGGTCCCTACGAGCAGTACTTC. As protein: CASSQMQGPYEQYF.